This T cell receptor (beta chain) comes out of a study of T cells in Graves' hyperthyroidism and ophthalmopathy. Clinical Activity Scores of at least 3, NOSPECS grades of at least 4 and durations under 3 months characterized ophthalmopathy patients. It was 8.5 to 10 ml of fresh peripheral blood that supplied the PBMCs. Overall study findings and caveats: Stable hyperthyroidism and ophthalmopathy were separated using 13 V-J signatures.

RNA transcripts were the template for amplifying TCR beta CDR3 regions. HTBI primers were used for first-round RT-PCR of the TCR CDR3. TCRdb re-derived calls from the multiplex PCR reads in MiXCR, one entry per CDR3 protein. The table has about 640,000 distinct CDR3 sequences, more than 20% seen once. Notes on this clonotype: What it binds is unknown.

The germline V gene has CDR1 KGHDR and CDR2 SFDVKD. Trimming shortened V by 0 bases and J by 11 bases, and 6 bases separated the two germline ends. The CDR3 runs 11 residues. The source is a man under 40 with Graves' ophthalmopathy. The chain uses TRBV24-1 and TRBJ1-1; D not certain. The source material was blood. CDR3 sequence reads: CATSDLKEAFF. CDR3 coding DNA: TGTGCCACCAGTGATTTGAAAGAGGCTTTCTTT.